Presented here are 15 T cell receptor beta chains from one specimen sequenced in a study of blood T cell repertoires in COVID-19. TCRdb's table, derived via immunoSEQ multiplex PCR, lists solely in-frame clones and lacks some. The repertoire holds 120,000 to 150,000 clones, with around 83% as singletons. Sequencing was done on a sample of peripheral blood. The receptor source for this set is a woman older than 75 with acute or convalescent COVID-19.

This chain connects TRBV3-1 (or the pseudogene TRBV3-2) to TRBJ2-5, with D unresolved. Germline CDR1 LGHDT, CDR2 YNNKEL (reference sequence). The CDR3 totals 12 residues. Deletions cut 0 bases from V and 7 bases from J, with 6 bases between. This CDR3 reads CASSQDFGTQYF. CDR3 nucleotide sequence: TGTGCCAGCAGCCAAGATTTCGGGACCCAGTACTTC.

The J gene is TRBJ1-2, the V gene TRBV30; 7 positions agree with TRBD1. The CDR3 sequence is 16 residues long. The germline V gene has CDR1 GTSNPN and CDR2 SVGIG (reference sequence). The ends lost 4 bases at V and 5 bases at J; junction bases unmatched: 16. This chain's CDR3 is CAWKPPGRGRRYGYTF. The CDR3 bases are TGTGCCTGGAAGCCTCCCGGAAGGGGGCGCAGGTATGGCTACACCTTC.

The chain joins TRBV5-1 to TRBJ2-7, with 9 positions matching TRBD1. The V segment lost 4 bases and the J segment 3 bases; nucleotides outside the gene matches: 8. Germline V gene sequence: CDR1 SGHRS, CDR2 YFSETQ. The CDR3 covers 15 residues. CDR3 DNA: TGCGCCAGCAGCCTCGCCGGGACAGGGTTCTACGAGCAGTACTTC. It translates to CASSLAGTGFYEQYF.

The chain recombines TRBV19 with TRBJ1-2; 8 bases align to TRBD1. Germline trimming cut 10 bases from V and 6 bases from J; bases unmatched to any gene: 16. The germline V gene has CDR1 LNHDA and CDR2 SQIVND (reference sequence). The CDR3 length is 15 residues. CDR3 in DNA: TGTGCCACCCGACCTCTAGGACAGGGCTGGGATGGCTACACCTTC. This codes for CATRPLGQGWDGYTF.

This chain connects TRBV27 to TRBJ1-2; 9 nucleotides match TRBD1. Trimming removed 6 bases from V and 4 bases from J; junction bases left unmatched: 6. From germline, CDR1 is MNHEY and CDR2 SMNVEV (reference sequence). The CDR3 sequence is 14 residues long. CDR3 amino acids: CASSGQGPGYGYTF. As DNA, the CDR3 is TGTGCCAGCAGCGGACAGGGGCCTGGCTATGGCTACACCTTC.

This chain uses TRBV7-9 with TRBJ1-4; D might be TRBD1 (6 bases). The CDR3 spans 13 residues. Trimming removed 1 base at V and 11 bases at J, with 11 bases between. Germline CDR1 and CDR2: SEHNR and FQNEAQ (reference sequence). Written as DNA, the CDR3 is TGTGCCAGCAGCTTAGTCAATCAGGGGAAACTGTTTTTT. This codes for CASSLVNQGKLFF.

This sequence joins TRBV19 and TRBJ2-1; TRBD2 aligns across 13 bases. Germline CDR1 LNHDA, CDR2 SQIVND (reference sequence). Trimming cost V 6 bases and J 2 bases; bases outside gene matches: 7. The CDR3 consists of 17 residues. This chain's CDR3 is CASSRLAGGLTYNEQFF. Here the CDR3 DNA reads TGTGCCAGTAGCCGACTAGCGGGAGGCCTTACCTACAATGAGCAGTTCTTC.

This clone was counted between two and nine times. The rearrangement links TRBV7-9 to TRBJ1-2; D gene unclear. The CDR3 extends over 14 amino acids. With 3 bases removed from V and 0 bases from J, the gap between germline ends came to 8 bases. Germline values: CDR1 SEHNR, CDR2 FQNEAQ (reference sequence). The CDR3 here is CASSFSTANYGYTF. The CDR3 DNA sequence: TGTGCCAGCAGCTTTTCTACGGCTAACTATGGCTACACCTTC.

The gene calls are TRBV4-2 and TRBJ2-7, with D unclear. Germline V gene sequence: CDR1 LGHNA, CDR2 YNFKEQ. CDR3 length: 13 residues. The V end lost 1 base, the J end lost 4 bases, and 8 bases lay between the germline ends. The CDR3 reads CASSQGSGYEQYF. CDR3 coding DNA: TGTGCCAGCAGCCAAGGTTCCGGTTACGAGCAGTACTTC.

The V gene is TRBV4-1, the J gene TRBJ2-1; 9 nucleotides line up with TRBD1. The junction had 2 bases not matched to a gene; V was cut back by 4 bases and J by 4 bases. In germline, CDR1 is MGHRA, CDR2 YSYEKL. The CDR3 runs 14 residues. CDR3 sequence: CASSPGTGYNEQFF. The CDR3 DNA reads TGCGCCAGCAGCCCCGGGACAGGGTACAATGAGCAGTTCTTC.

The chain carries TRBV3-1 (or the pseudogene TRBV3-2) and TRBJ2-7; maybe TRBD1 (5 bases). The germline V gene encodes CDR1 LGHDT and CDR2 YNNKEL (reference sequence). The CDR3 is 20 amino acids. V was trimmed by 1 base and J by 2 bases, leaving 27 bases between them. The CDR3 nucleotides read TGTGCCAGCAGCCAAGTAATCCGGGCCACAGGTAGCCAGTTAACCTACGAGCAGTACTTC. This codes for CASSQVIRATGSQLTYEQYF.

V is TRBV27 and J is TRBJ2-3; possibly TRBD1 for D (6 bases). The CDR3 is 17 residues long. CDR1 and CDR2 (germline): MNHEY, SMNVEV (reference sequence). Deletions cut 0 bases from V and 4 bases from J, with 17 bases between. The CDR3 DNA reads TGTGCCAGCAGTTTATCGAGAGGGGGTGCCGCGGCAGATACGCAGTATTTT. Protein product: CASSLSRGGAAADTQYF.

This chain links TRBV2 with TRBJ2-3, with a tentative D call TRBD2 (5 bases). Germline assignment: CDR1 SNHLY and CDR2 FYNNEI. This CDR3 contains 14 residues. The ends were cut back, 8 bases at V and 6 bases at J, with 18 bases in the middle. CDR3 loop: CASGLHRLPDTQYF. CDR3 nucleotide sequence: TGTGCCAGCGGACTCCACCGACTCCCTGATACGCAGTATTTT.

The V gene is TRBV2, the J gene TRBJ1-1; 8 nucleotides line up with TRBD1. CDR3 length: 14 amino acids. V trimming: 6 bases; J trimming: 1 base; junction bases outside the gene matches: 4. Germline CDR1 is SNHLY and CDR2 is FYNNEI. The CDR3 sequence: CASSAQGANTEAFF. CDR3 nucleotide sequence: TGTGCCAGCAGCGCCCAGGGGGCGAACACTGAAGCTTTCTTT.

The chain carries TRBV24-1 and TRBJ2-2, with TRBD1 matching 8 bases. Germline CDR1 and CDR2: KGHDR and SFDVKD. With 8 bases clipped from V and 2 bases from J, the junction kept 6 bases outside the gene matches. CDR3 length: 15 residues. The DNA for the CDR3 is TGTGCCACCACCTCGGACAGGGCAAACACCGGGGAGCTGTTTTTT. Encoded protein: CATTSDRANTGELFF.